The clone carrying this TCR beta chain was counted at least ten times. No antigen is known for it. This record belongs to a study of human T cells and chemical hapten exposure. Study overall: Across samples, TCR yields varied, mostly owing to small differences in pooled library volumes. Broader study findings: After DPC sensitization, TCRs above 1 in 1000 frequency showed no change.

Unique molecular identifiers were affixed to discrete cDNA molecules within the library. TCRdb redid the calling of the RACE reads with MiXCR, one entry per CDR3 protein. The sample carries some 31,000 distinct CDR3 sequences, 5.5% recorded once. The V end was cut by 1 base, the J end by 7 bases, with 10 bases between. The CDR3 consists of 13 residues. The germline gives CDR1 SEHNR, CDR2 FQNEAQ (reference sequence). This sample's time point: healthy volunteer bleed at 6 weeks. Whole blood that had not been fractionated was the source of extracted total RNA. The chain employs TRBV7-9 and TRBJ2-5, with D perhaps matching TRBD1 or TRBD2 (6 bases each). This clonotype originated in a human donor in good health. Some clones in this sample may be carry-over from other donors' samples. Sequencing was carried out using whole blood. CDR3 sequence: CASSLEGGGTQYF. For the CDR3, the DNA is TGTGCCAGCAGCTTAGAAGGAGGGGGGACCCAGTACTTC.